This T cell receptor beta chain was documented in a study of tumor-infiltrating lymphocytes in oesophageal squamous cell carcinoma. The germline CDR1 and CDR2 sequences are SGHAT and FQDESV (reference sequence). The CDR3 loop spans 13 amino acids. Via MiXCR, TCRdb re-called the PCR reads, giving one row per CDR3 protein. The table records more than 9,500 distinct CDR3 sequences, 55% to 70% of them present only once. The origin of this receptor is a female donor with esophageal squamous cell carcinoma. Sequenced input: esophageal tumor tissue. This chain joins TRBV11-1 and TRBJ2-5, with 7 nucleotides matching TRBD1. The J call is uncertain, as TRBJ2-7 better fits the DNA end. CDR3 nucleotides: TGTGCCAGCAGCTTAAGGGGGCCCTACGAGCAGTACTTC. Protein: CASSLRGPYEQYF.